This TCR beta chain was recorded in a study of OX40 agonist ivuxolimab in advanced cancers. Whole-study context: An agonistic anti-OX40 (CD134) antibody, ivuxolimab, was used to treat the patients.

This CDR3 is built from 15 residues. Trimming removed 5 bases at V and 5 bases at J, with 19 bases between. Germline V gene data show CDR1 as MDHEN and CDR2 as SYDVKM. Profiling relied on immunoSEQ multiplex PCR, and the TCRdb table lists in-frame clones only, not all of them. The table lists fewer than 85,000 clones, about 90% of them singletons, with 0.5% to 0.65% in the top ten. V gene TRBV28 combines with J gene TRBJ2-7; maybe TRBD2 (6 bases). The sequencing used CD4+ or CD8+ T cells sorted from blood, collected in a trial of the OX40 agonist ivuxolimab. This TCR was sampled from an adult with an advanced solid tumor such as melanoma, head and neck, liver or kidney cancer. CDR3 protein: CASSPTVAGGHEQYF. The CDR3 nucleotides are TGTGCCAGCAGTCCGACGGTTGCAGGAGGGCACGAGCAGTACTTC.